This T cell receptor (beta chain) emerged from a study of shared T cell receptors in the human thymus. Method: immunoSEQ multiplex PCR; TCRdb's copy keeps in-frame clones and lacks some. Of about 710,000 clones listed, 80% to 90% are singletons. CDR3 length: 16 amino acids. The germline V and J ends were trimmed by 3 bases and 1 base, with 15 bases remaining between them. Germline V gene sequence: CDR1 LGHNA, CDR2 YSLEER. The same sample was also used in a study of human thymus T cells.

This TCR came from a boy in the first two years of life with a congenital heart defect. Sequences were obtained from thymocytes. The chain carries TRBV4-3 and TRBJ1-1; weak D call: TRBD1 (6 bases). The CDR3 DNA follows: TGCGCCAGCAGCCATAGTGGACAGCTTAAGAACACTGAAGCTTTCTTT. It translates to CASSHSGQLKNTEAFF.